This T cell receptor beta chain was identified in a study of T-cell reconstitution after alpha-beta-depleted transplantation in children. Study results and limitations: Day-60 TCRbeta diversity that was high in some patients was derived from surviving recipient T cells and thymic progenitors.

Preparing the TCRbeta library involved the use of unique molecular identifiers. TCRdb processed the PCR reads anew with MiXCR; each CDR3 protein has one entry. Here the sample spans around 450,000 distinct CDR3 sequences, 10% to 13% being singletons. The ends lost 4 bases at V and 3 bases at J; junction bases unmatched: 4. The CDR3 length is 14 residues. From germline, CDR1 is SEHNR and CDR2 FQNEAQ (reference sequence). The table lists this clonotype with many counts. The antigen remains unidentified. The sequence came from a child aged 2 to 15 with inherited bone marrow failure, due to receive a stem cell transplant. The chain couples TRBV7-9 to TRBJ2-5; 8 positions agree with TRBD1. The sample was PBMCs, taken before TCRalphabeta/CD19-depleted stem cell transplant. In nucleotides, the CDR3 is TGTGCCAGCAGCTGGGAACAGGGGGAAGAGACCCAGTACTTC. Its translation is CASSWEQGEETQYF.